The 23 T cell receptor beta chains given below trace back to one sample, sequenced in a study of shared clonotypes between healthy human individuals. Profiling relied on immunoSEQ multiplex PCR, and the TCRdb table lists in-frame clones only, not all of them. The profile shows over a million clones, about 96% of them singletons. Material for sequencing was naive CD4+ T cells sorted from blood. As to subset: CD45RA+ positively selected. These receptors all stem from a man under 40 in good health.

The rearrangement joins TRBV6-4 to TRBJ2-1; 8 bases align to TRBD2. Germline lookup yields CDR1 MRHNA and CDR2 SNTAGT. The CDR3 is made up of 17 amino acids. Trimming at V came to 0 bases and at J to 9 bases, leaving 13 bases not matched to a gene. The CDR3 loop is CASSDSGGRTASGEQFF. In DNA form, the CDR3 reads TGTGCCAGCAGTGACTCGGGCGGGAGGACAGCTTCGGGTGAGCAGTTCTTC.

CDR3 loop: CASSEVGGLAKNIQYF. The CDR3 DNA reads TGTGCCAGCAGTGAAGTTGGGGGCTTAGCGAAAAACATTCAGTACTTC. The V and J genes are TRBV6-1 and TRBJ2-4; D perhaps matches TRBD1 (6 bases). V lost 1 base to trimming and J lost 4 bases, with 14 bases between them. The CDR3 consists of 16 residues. Germline CDR1 reads MNHNS; CDR2 reads SASEGT.

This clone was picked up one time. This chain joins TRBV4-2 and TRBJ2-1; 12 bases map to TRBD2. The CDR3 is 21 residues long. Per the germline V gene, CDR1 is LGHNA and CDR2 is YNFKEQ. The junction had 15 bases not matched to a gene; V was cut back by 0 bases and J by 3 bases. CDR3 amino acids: CASSQDFSSGRARVFYNEQFF. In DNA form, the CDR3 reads TGTGCCAGCAGCCAAGATTTCTCTAGCGGGAGGGCCCGGGTGTTCTACAATGAGCAGTTCTTC.

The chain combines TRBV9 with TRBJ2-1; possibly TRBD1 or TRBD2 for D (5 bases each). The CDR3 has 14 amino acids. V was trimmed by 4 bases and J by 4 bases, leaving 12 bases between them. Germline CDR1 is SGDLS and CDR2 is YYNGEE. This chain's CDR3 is CASSTRDAYNEQFF. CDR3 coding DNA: TGTGCCAGCAGCACCCGGGACGCTTACAATGAGCAGTTCTTC.

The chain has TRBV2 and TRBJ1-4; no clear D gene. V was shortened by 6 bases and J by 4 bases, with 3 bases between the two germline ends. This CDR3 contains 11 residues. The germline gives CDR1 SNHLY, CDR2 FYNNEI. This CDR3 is CASRDNEKLFF. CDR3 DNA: TGTGCCAGCAGGGATAATGAAAAACTGTTTTTT. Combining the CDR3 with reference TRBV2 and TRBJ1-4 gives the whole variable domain EPEVTQTPSHQVTQMGQEVILRCVPISNHLYFYWYRQILGQKVEFLVSFYNNEISEKSEIFDDQFSVERPDGSNFTLKIRSTKLEDSAMYFCASRDNEKLFFGSGTQLSVL.

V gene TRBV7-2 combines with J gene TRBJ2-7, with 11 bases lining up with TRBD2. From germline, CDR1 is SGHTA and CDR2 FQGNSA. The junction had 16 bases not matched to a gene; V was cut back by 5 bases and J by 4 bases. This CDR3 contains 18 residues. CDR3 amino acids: CASSLTGGTSGSRYEQYF. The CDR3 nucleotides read TGTGCCAGCAGCCTCACAGGGGGAACTAGCGGGAGCCGATACGAGCAGTACTTC.

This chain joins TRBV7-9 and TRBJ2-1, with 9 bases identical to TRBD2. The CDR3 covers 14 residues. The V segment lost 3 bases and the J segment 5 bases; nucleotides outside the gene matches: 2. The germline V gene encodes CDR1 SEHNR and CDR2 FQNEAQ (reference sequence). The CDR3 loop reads CASSFRTSDNEQFF. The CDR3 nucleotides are TGTGCCAGCAGCTTTAGGACTAGCGACAATGAGCAGTTCTTC.

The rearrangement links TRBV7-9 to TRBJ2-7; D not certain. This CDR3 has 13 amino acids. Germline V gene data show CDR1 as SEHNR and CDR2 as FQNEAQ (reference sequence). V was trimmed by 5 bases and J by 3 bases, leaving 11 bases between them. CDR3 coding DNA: TGTGCCAGCAGCCCCCTCGGCAGCTACGAGCAGTACTTC. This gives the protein CASSPLGSYEQYF.

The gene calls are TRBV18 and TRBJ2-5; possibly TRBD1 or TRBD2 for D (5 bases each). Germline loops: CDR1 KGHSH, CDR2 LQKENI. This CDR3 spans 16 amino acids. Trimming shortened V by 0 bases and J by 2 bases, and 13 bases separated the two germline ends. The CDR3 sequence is CASSPPDGTAQETQYF. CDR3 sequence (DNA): TGTGCCAGCTCACCACCGGACGGGACGGCACAAGAGACCCAGTACTTC.

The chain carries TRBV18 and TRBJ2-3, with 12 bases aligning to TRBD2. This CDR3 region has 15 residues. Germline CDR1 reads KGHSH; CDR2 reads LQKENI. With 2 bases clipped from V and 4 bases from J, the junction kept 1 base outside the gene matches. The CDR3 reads CASSPASGRADTQYF. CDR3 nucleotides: TGTGCCAGCTCACCAGCTAGCGGGAGGGCAGATACGCAGTATTTT.

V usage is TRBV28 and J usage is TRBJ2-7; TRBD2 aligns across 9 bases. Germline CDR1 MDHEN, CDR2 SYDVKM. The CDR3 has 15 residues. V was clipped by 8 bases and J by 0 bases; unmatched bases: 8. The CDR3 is CASDRSGRSSYEQYF. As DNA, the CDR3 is TGTGCCAGCGACCGGAGCGGGAGGTCCTCCTACGAGCAGTACTTC.

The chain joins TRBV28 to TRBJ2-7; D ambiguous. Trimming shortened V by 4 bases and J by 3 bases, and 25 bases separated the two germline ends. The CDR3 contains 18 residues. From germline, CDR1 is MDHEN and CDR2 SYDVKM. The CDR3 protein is CASSSPAPQVPPHYEQYF. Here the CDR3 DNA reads TGTGCCAGCAGTTCACCCGCCCCCCAGGTCCCCCCTCACTACGAGCAGTACTTC.

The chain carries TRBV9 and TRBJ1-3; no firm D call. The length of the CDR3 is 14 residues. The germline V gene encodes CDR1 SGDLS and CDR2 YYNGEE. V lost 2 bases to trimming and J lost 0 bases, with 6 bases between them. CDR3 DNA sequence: TGTGCCAGCAGCGTGCAATTCTCTGGAAACACCATATATTTT. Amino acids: CASSVQFSGNTIYF. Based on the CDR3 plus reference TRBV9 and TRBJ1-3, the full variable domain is DSGVTQTPKHLITATGQRVTLRCSPRSGDLSVYWYQQSLDQGLQFLIQYYNGEERAKGNILERFSAQQFPDLHSELNLSSLELGDSALYFCASSVQFSGNTIYFGEGSWLTVV.

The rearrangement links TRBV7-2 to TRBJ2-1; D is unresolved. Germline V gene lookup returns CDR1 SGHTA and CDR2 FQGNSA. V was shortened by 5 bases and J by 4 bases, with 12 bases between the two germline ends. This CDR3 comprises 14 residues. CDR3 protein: CASSPELEYNEQFF. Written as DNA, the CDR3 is TGTGCCAGCAGCCCGGAGTTGGAGTACAATGAGCAGTTCTTC.

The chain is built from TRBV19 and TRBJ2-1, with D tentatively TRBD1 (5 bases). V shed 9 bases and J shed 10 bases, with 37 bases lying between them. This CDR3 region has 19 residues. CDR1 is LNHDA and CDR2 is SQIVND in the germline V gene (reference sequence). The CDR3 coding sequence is TGTGCCAGACGCAGCCCAGACCCAAGCAGGTTTCTAGACAACAGGGAGCAGTTCTTC. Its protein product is CARRSPDPSRFLDNREQFF.

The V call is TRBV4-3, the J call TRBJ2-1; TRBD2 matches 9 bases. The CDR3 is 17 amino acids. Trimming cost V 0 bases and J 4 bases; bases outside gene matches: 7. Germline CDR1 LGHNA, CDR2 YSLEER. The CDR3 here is CASSQDLAGGGYNEQFF. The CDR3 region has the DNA TGCGCCAGCAGCCAAGATTTGGCGGGAGGGGGGTACAATGAGCAGTTCTTC.

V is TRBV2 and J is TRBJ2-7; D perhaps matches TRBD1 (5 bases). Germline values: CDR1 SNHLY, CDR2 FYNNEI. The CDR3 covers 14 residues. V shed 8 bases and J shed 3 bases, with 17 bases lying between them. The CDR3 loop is CASVPRTTHYEQYF. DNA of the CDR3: TGTGCCAGCGTACCCAGGACAACACACTACGAGCAGTACTTC.

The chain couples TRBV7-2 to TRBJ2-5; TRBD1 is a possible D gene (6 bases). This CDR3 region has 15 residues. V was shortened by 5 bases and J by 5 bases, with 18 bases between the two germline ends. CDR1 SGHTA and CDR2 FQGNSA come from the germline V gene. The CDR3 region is CASSLGTGWKETQYF. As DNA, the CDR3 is TGTGCCAGCAGCCTAGGAACAGGGTGGAAGGAGACCCAGTACTTC. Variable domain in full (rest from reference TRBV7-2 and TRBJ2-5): GAGVSQSPSNKVTEKGKDVELRCDPISGHTALYWYRQSLGQGLEFLIYFQGNSAPDKSGLPSDRFSAERTGGSVSTLTIQRTQQEDSAVYLCASSLGTGWKETQYFGPGTRLLVL.

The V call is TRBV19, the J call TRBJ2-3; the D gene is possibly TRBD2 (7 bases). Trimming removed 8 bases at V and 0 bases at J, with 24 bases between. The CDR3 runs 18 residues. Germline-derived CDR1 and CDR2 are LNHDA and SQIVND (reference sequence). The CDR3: CASGGASRRSRSTDTQYF. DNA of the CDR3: TGTGCCAGTGGGGGGGCCAGCAGGAGATCGAGGAGCACAGATACGCAGTATTTT.

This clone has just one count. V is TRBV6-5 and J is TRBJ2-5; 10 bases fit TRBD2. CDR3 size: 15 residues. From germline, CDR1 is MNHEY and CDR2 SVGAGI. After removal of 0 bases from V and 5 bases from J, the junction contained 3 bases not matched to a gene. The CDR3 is CASSYSMTSGETQYF. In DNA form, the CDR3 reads TGTGCCAGCAGTTACTCAATGACTAGCGGGGAGACCCAGTACTTC.

The CDR3 spells CASSFADRFGPSNIYEQYF. The CDR3 coding sequence is TGTGCCAGCAGCTTCGCGGATAGGTTCGGTCCTTCAAATATCTACGAGCAGTACTTC. V is TRBV11-2 and J is TRBJ2-7, with D unresolved. This CDR3 has 19 residues. In germline, CDR1 is SGHAT, CDR2 FQNNGV. Trimming removed 3 bases at V and 3 bases at J, with 27 bases between.

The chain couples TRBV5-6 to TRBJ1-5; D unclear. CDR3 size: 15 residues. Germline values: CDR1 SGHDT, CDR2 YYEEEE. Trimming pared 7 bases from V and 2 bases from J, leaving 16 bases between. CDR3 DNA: TGTGCCAGCCATATAAATAGGGAGCGCAATCAGCCCCAGCATTTT. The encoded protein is CASHINRERNQPQHF.

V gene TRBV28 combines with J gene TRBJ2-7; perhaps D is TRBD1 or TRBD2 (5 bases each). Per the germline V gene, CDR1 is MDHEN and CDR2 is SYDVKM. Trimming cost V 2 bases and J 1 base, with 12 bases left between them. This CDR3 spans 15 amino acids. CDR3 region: CASSLGGPKSYEQYF. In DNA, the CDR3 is TGTGCCAGCAGTTTAGGGGGACCGAAGTCCTACGAGCAGTACTTC.